This TCR beta chain was sequenced in a study of radiotherapy plus CTLA-4 blockade in lung cancer. Germline lookup yields CDR1 SGHRS and CDR2 YFSETQ. The CDR3 length is 15 residues. Trimming removed 5 bases from V and 5 bases from J; junction bases left unmatched: 10. The protocol was immunoSEQ multiplex PCR, while the TCRdb copy is restricted to in-frame clones and leaves out a portion. The sample shows approximately 77,000 clones, approximately 80% of them seen only once. This clone showed up just once. The sequences come from peripheral blood, collected from a patient treated with radiotherapy plus ipilimumab. V usage is TRBV5-1 and J usage is TRBJ2-7, with 10 nucleotides matching TRBD1. This TCR derives from a human donor with non-small cell lung cancer who had stable disease on radiotherapy plus ipilimumab. The CDR3 nucleotides read TGCGCCAGCAGGAACGGTGGGACAGGGGATCACGAGCAGTACTTC. Translation gives CASRNGGTGDHEQYF.